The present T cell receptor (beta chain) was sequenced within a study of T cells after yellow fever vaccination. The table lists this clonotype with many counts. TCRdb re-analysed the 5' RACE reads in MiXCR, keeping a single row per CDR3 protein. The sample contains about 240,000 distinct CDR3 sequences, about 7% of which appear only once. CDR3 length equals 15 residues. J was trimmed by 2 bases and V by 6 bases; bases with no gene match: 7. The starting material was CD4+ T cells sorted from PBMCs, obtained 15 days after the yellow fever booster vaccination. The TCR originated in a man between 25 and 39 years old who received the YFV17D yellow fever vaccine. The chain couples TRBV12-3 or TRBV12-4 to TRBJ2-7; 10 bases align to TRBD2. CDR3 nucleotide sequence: TGTGCCAGCAGACCGACTAGCGGGCCCACCTACGAGCAGTACTTC. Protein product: CASRPTSGPTYEQYF.